The source of this T cell receptor (beta chain) is a study of T cell responses to AZD1222 COVID-19 vaccine. Study-level points and caveats: There were vaccine-associated CD4 TCRs across spike, dominant at 160-218 and 743-854. Seropositive status at baseline applied to only 6 or 7 AZD1222 recipients. Repertoire sampling was restricted to post-peak T cell response timepoints. A mostly white British donor set with more females was recruited, and clonal diversity was possibly underestimated.

Using immunoSEQ multiplex PCR, the repertoire was profiled, and TCRdb retains in-frame clones only, with some absent. The table lists tens of thousands of clones, around 89% of them singletons, with 31% in the top ten. As for this clone: Its specificity is not known.

This TCR came from an adult in good health. The sequencing here drew on peripheral blood, taken on day 0 of AZD1222 vaccination.

In nucleotides, the CDR3 is TGTGCCAGCAGTTTTGGGTGGCCCCTGAACACCGGGGAGCTGTTTTTT. Amino acid sequence: CASSFGWPLNTGELFF. This chain connects TRBV27 to TRBJ2-2, with D unclear. Trimming shortened V by 3 bases and J by 1 base, and 12 bases separated the two germline ends. CDR3 size: 16 residues. CDR1 is MNHEY and CDR2 is SMNVEV in the germline V gene (reference sequence).